This T cell receptor (beta chain) was obtained from a study of Graves' ophthalmopathy and Graves' hyperthyroidism. The CDR3 totals 12 residues. Between the trimmed V and J ends, which lost 5 bases and 2 bases, there was a span of 6 bases. Germline V gene sequence: CDR1 SGHTA, CDR2 FQGNSA. RNA transcripts provided the template for amplifying TCR beta CDR3 regions. HTBI-primed first-round RT-PCR preceded second-round multiplex PCR. TCRdb passed the multiplex PCR reads through MiXCR, listing each CDR3 protein once. This table has 200,000 to 300,000 distinct CDR3 sequences, less than 55% appearing once. Material for sequencing was peripheral blood. This chain uses TRBV7-2 with TRBJ1-1; D uncertain. The source is an adult man with Graves' ophthalmopathy. The DNA of the CDR3 is TGTGCCAGCAGCAGGTACAACACTGAAGCTTTCTTT. Encoded protein: CASSRYNTEAFF.